Below are 11 T cell receptor beta chains sequenced from a single sample in a study of cytomegalovirus exposure and HLA in healthy donors. The PCR employed 60 Vbeta primers together with 13 Jbeta primers. Only in-frame clones appear in the TCRdb table, and some are missing; sequencing was by immunoSEQ multiplex PCR. Of under 200,000 clones listed, 73% were seen once; the top ten hold roughly 5.4%. Source material: PBMCs. The origin of the receptors is a woman aged 18-29 years in good health and CMV-seropositive.

The chain uses TRBV4-1 and TRBJ1-3; 8 bases fit TRBD1. Germline lookup yields CDR1 MGHRA and CDR2 YSYEKL. V was clipped by 6 bases and J by 4 bases; unmatched bases: 5. This CDR3 comprises 14 residues. Here the CDR3 reads CASSFGQGGNTIYF. Written as DNA, the CDR3 is TGCGCCAGCAGTTTCGGACAGGGAGGAAACACCATATATTTT.

This clone has more than one count but fewer than ten. The chain has TRBV9 and TRBJ2-3; TRBD1 matches at 7 bases. Germline values: CDR1 SGDLS, CDR2 YYNGEE. The CDR3 loop spans 14 amino acids. The trim removed 3 bases at V and 1 base at J, leaving 2 bases unmatched. Written as DNA, the CDR3 is TGTGCCAGCAGCGATGGACAGGGCACAGATACGCAGTATTTT. Amino acid sequence: CASSDGQGTDTQYF. The whole variable domain, remainder taken from reference TRBV9 and TRBJ2-3, is DSGVTQTPKHLITATGQRVTLRCSPRSGDLSVYWYQQSLDQGLQFLIQYYNGEERAKGNILERFSAQQFPDLHSELNLSSLELGDSALYFCASSDGQGTDTQYFGPGTRLTVL.

The CDR3 DNA reads as TGTGCCAGCAGCATCCCCGGGACAGGTTTGATGGATCAGCCCCAGCATTTT. This codes for CASSIPGTGLMDQPQHF. The rearrangement links TRBV5-8 to TRBJ1-5; 8 bases line up with TRBD1. Trimming took 4 bases from V and 5 from J; bases not matched to a gene: 14. The CDR3 has 17 amino acids. In germline, CDR1 is SGHTS, CDR2 YDEGEE.

This chain connects TRBV5-1 to TRBJ2-5; 12 bases agree with TRBD2. The DNA end is a closer match to TRBJ2-7, so the J assignment may be wrong. CDR1 SGHRS and CDR2 YFSETQ come from the germline V gene. This CDR3 comprises 14 residues. Here the CDR3 reads CASSSLAGGSEQYF. DNA of the CDR3: TGCGCCAGCAGCTCACTAGCGGGGGGTAGCGAGCAGTACTTC.

The chain employs TRBV27 and TRBJ2-1; 8 nucleotides align to TRBD1. V gave up 3 bases and J gave up 9 bases; unmatched junction bases: 4. CDR3 length equals 13 residues. Germline V gene sequence: CDR1 MNHEY, CDR2 SMNVEV (reference sequence). DNA of the CDR3: TGTGCCAGCAGTTTGCGGACAGGGACTGAGCAGTTCTTC. This translates into CASSLRTGTEQFF.

This chain joins TRBV15 and TRBJ1-2, with a tentative D call TRBD1 (5 bases). The V end was cut by 1 base, the J end by 1 base, with 19 bases between. The CDR3 sequence is 18 residues long. CDR1 is LNHNV and CDR2 is YYDKDF in the germline V gene (reference sequence). The CDR3 DNA reads TGTGCCACCAGCAGAGTAGGGTCGGGGGGGACCTTTAACTATGGCTACACCTTC. Protein product: CATSRVGSGGTFNYGYTF.

CDR3 nucleotides: TGTGCCACCCGCGGGGGGACGAACACCGGGGAGCTGTTTTTT. Protein product: CATRGGTNTGELFF. The chain has TRBV11-2 and TRBJ2-2, with 8 positions matching TRBD2. V shed 10 bases, J shed 0 bases, and the junction held 4 bases outside the gene matches. The CDR3 spans 14 residues. Per the germline V gene, CDR1 is SGHAT and CDR2 is FQNNGV.

The chain combines TRBV18 with TRBJ1-2; the D gene is possibly TRBD1 (6 bases). CDR1 is KGHSH and CDR2 is LQKENI in the germline V gene. The CDR3 is made up of 14 amino acids. The germline V and J ends were trimmed by 2 bases and 5 bases, with 12 bases remaining between them. The CDR3 DNA sequence: TGTGCCAGCTCACCAGGGACACAGCATTATGGCTACACCTTC. Amino acids: CASSPGTQHYGYTF.

J is TRBJ2-3 and V is TRBV6-1; tentatively, D is TRBD1 (6 bases). The CDR3 loop spans 14 amino acids. Trimming left V 6 bases short and J 5 bases short, with 15 bases between. The germline gives CDR1 MNHNS, CDR2 SASEGT. For the CDR3, the DNA is TGTGCCAGCAGGAAAGCCGGGACAATAGATACGCAGTATTTT. It translates to CASRKAGTIDTQYF.

This chain links TRBV2 with TRBJ2-7, with a weak D call TRBD1 (6 bases). V was cut by 4 bases and J by 0 bases, with 10 bases left in between. The CDR3 is made up of 14 amino acids. CDR1 and CDR2 from the germline V gene are SNHLY and FYNNEI. The DNA of the CDR3 is TGTGCCAGCAGTGTTTTACAGGGCTCCTACGAGCAGTACTTC. It specifies CASSVLQGSYEQYF.

The V gene is TRBV21-1, the J gene TRBJ1-6; the table assigns TRBD1, which was not confirmed against the DNA. TRBV21-1 has pseudogene status. The CDR3 length is 15 residues. The CDR3 DNA sequence: TGTGCCAGCAGCAAAAACAGGGGTCATAATTCACCCCTCCACTTT. It translates to CASSKNRGHNSPLHF.